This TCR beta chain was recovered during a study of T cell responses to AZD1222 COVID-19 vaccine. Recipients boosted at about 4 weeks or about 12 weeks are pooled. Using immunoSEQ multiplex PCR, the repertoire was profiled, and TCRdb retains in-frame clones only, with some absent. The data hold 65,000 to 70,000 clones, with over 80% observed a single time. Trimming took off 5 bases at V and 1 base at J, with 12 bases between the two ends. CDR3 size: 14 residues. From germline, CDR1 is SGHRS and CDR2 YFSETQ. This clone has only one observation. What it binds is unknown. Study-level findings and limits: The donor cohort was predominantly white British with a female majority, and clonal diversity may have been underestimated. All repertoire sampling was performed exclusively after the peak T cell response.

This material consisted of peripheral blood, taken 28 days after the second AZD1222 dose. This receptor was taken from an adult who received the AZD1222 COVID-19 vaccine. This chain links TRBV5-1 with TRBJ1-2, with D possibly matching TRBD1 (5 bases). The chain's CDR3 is CASRSTGGNYGYTF. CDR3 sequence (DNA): TGCGCCAGCAGATCCACCGGGGGTAACTATGGCTACACCTTC.